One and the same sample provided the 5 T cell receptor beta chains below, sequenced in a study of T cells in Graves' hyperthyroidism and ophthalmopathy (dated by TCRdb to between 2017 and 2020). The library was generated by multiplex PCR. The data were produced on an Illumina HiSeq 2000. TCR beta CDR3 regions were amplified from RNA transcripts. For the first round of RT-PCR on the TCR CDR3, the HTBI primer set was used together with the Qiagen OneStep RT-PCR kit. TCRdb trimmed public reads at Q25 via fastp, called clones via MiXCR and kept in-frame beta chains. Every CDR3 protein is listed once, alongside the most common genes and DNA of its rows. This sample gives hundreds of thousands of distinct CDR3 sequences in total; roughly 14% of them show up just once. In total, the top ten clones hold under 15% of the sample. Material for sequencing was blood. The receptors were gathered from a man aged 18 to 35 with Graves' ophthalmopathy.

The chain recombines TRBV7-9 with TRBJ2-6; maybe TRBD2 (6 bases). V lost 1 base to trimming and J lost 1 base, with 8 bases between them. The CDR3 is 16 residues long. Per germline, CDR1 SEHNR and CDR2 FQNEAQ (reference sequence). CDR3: CASSLVGGSGANVLTF. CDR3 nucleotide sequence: TGTGCCAGCAGCTTAGTCGGGGGTTCTGGGGCCAACGTCCTGACTTTC.

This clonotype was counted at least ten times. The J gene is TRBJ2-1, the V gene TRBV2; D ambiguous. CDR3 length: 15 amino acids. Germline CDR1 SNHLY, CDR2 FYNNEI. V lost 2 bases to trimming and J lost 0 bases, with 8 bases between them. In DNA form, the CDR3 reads TGTGCCAGCAGTGAACTATCCAGCTCCTACAATGAGCAGTTCTTC. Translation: CASSELSSSYNEQFF.

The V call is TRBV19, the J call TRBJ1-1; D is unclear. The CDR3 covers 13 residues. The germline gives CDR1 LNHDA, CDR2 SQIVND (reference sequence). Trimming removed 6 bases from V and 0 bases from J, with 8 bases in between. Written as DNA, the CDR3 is TGTGCCAGTAGCGCCCGGATGAACACTGAAGCTTTCTTT. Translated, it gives CASSARMNTEAFF.

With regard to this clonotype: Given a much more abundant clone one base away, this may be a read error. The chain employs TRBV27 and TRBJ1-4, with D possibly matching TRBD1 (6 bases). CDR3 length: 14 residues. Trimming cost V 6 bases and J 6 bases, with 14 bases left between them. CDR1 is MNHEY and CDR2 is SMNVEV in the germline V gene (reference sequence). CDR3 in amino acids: CASSPTGYYEKLFF. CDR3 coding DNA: TGTGCCAGCAGCCCAACAGGGTACTATGAAAAACTGTTTTTT.

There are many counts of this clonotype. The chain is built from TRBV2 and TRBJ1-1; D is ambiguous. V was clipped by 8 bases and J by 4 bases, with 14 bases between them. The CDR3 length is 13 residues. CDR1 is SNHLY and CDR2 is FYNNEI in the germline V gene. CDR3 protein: CASSSYPGTEAFF. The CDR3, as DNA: TGTGCCAGCTCGAGCTACCCCGGCACTGAAGCTTTCTTT.